This T cell receptor (beta chain) is from a study of T-cell reconstitution after alpha-beta-depleted transplantation in children. This clonotype was counted only a few times. Preparation of the TCRbeta library was carried out with unique molecular identifiers. TCRdb recomputed calls from the PCR reads with MiXCR, one row per CDR3 protein. Of just over 950,000 distinct CDR3 sequences listed, about 26% are singletons. The CDR3 is made up of 15 amino acids. V gave up 3 bases and J gave up 2 bases, with 12 bases separating them. Germline loops: CDR1 SGHTA, CDR2 FQGTGA. The receptor was isolated from a boy under two years old who had a stem cell transplant for SCID, so the T cells may come from the graft donor. The V and J genes are TRBV7-3 and TRBJ2-3, with a weak D call TRBD2 (6 bases). The sequencing here drew on PBMCs, mostly from graft donor cells, taken 360 days after TCRalphabeta/CD19-depleted stem cell transplant. In nucleotides, the CDR3 is TGTGCCAGCAGCTTCGGCGCGGGGATCACAGATACGCAGTATTTT. Encoded protein: CASSFGAGITDTQYF.